The 4 T cell receptor beta chains presented below share a single source sample, sequenced in a study of cytomegalovirus exposure and HLA in healthy donors. Both 60 Vbeta primers and 13 Jbeta primers went into the PCR. Using immunoSEQ multiplex PCR, the repertoire was profiled, and TCRdb retains in-frame clones only, with some absent. The sample shows 200,000 to 250,000 clones, 80% to 85% of them seen only once. The sample comprised PBMCs. These TCRs come from a woman in her forties in good health and CMV-seronegative.

The chain carries TRBV28 and TRBJ2-5, with 15 bases matching TRBD2. CDR3 length: 16 amino acids. J lost 5 bases, V lost 6 bases, and 7 bases had no gene match. Germline CDR1 is MDHEN and CDR2 is SYDVKM. The CDR3 DNA follows: TGTGCCAGCAGCTCCCGGACTAGCGGGAGGGGGGAGACCCAGTACTTC. Amino acid sequence: CASSSRTSGRGETQYF.

This clone has more than one count but fewer than ten. The V and J genes are TRBV5-1 and TRBJ2-2, with D tentatively TRBD1 (6 bases). V lost 0 bases to trimming and J lost 5 bases, with 14 bases between them. The CDR3 loop spans 16 amino acids. Germline V gives CDR1 SGHRS, CDR2 YFSETQ. CDR3 coding DNA: TGCGCCAGCAGCTTGGGGTGGGGGCCGGAAACCGGGGAGCTGTTTTTT. Translation gives CASSLGWGPETGELFF.

The rearrangement joins TRBV5-6 to TRBJ2-3, with D possibly being TRBD2 (6 bases). Germline lookup yields CDR1 SGHDT and CDR2 YYEEEE. Trimming pared 4 bases from V and 2 bases from J, leaving 17 bases between. The CDR3 sequence is 16 residues long. This chain's CDR3 is CASSVHSGLFTDTQYF. CDR3 in DNA: TGTGCCAGCAGCGTCCACTCGGGACTTTTCACAGATACGCAGTATTTT.

The genes are TRBV19 and TRBJ1-5; D gene unclear. The CDR3 length is 17 residues. The germline V gene has CDR1 LNHDA and CDR2 SQIVND (reference sequence). V lost 9 bases and J 5 bases, leaving 26 bases between the germline ends. The CDR3 DNA reads as TGTGCCAGCTCTCCTGGAGGAAATTATGATCAAGATCAGCCCCAGCATTTT. Its translation is CASSPGGNYDQDQPQHF.